This TCR beta chain emerged from a study of shared clonotypes between healthy human individuals. Study-wide background: Samples came from two female and a few male donors aged 18 to 49.

Per germline, CDR1 SEHNR and CDR2 FQNEAQ (reference sequence). Trimming cost V 4 bases and J 6 bases, with 18 bases left between them. The CDR3 has 15 residues. TCRdb's copy holds only in-frame clones and misses some; the assay was immunoSEQ multiplex PCR. Here the sample spans some 2 million clones, 90% to 95% being singletons. This TCR was recovered from a man in his late teens or twenties in good health. The chain is built from TRBV7-9 and TRBJ1-2; D is unclear. The sample consisted of naive CD4+ T cells sorted from blood. Indicated subset: CD45RA+ positively selected. Here the CDR3 reads CASSSPLDSTDGYTF. CDR3 coding DNA: TGTGCCAGCAGCTCCCCGCTAGATAGCACGGATGGCTACACCTTC.